These T cell receptor beta chains were read from a single sample in a study of shared clonotypes between healthy human individuals. Sequencing used immunoSEQ multiplex PCR; TCRdb keeps in-frame clones, though not all of them. The sample lists some 2.4 million clones; 80% to 95% were seen once. Source material: naive CD4+ T cells from PBMCs. The receptors were gathered from a man younger than 30 in good health. Some clones in this sample may be carry-over from other donors' samples. The CDR3 runs from the conserved cysteine through the conserved F or W. The order of the fields is V gene, CDR3 protein.

>TRBV27
CASSLVRGYEQYF
>TRBV18
CATSAGYEQYF
>TRBV28
CASSLGGRGETQYF
>TRBV5-1
CASSLGGQQNTEAFF
>TRBV6-1
CASGPGRITDTQYF
>TRBV7-2
CASSFGGGSVYEQYF
>TRBV7-9
CAETIPNSNYGYTF
>TRBV28
CASRSTSGSAGELFF
>TRBV6-5
CASRPGAGVETQYF
>TRBV9
CASSITSGRITDTQYF
>TRBV10-1
CASRESSTDTQYF
>TRBV5-1
CASSGGDASNYGYTF
>TRBV28
CASSLRPTTGAGRGYTF
>TRBV18
CASSPGLAGAVEQYF
>TRBV15
CATSRDRDTYEQYF
>TRBV9
CASSEQGAGETQYF
>TRBV20-1
CRPGLALEQYF
>TRBV5-1
CASSWDGPNTEAFF
>TRBV19
CASSKGRQETQYF
>TRBV6-1
CASRVRTDYGYTF
>TRBV6-4
CASSLTVNTEAFF
>TRBV18
CASSPQRGPTYEQYF
>TRBV18
CASSGTGEYEQYF
>TRBV7-9
CASSWGGLGTEAFF
>TRBV5-1
CASSYFGGDTEAFF
>TRBV30
CAWSQGRGYTF